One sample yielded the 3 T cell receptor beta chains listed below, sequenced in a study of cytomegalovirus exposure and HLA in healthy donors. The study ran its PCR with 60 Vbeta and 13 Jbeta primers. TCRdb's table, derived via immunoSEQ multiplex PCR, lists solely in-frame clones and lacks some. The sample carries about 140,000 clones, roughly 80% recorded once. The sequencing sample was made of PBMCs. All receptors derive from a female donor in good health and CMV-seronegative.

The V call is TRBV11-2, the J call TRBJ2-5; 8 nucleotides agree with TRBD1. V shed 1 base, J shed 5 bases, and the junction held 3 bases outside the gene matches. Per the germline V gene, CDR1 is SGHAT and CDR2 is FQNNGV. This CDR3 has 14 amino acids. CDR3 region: CASSLVWTGETQYF. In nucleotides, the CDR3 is TGTGCCAGCAGCTTAGTTTGGACAGGGGAGACCCAGTACTTC.

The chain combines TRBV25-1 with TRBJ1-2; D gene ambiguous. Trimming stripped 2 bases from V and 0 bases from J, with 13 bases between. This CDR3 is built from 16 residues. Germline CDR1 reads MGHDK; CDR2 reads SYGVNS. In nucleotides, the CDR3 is TGTGCCAGCAGTGAAGGCACCAACCTAGCTAACTATGGCTACACCTTC. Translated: CASSEGTNLANYGYTF.

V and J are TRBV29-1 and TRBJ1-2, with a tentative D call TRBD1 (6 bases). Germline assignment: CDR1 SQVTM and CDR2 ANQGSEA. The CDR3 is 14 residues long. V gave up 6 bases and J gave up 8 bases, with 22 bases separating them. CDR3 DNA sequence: TGCAGCGTAACAAACAGCCGCCCTGGGGGCGGCTACACCTTC. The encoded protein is CSVTNSRPGGGYTF.